This is a list of T cell receptor beta chains from one sample in a study of Ad26.COV2.S vaccination and SARS-CoV-2 variants. The method was immunoSEQ multiplex PCR; TCRdb's version includes in-frame clones alone and lacks a portion of them. The data contain about 400,000 clones, 75% to 90% of them seen just once; the ten biggest clones take up around 1.9%. The sequenced sample was peripheral blood, obtained in a trial of Ad26.COV2.S vaccine versus placebo. These TCRs come from a person aged 18 to 65 who received the Ad26.COV2.S COVID-19 vaccine or a placebo. Both conserved end residues are part of each CDR3. Fields, in order: clone size, CDR3 length, D gene, V gene, J gene, CDR3 DNA, CDR3 protein. D genes are given only for firm matches. Only part of the rows carry a size: once, few, many, or a class if the clone is expanded.

NA	13	NA	TRBV4-1	TRBJ2-7	TGCGCCAGCAGCCCACAGGGAGGTTACGAGCAGTACTTC	CASSPQGGYEQYF
NA	16	TRBD1	TRBV15	TRBJ2-7	TGTGCCACCAGCGTCAAGTACCGGGACAGGGTAACCGAGCAGTACTTC	CATSVKYRDRVTEQYF
once	12	TRBD2	TRBV19	TRBJ2-1	TGTGCCAGTAACGGGAGGGGGGATGAGCAGTTCTTC	CASNGRGDEQFF
NA	17	TRBD2	TRBV9	TRBJ2-2	TGTGCCAGCAGCGTGTCTGGAGCGGGGCGAACAGGCGGGGAGCTGTTTTTT	CASSVSGAGRTGGELFF
NA	18	NA	TRBV5-1	TRBJ2-2	TGCGCCAGCAGCTTGTATCTGGGGCTTAAACAGAACACCGGGGAGCTGTTTTTT	CASSLYLGLKQNTGELFF
NA	14	NA	TRBV5-6	TRBJ2-7	TGTGCCAGCAGCCCGGGTTTCAGCTCCTACGAGCAGTACTTC	CASSPGFSSYEQYF
NA	13	TRBD1	TRBV29-1	TRBJ1-1	TGCAGCGCCGGACAGGGGATCGACACTGAAGCTTTCTTT	CSAGQGIDTEAFF
once	14	NA	TRBV5-4	TRBJ2-5	TGTGCCAGCAGCTTGGGTGGGGTCCTGGAGACCCAGTACTTC	CASSLGGVLETQYF
NA	13	NA	TRBV30	TRBJ2-5	TGTGCCTGGAGCGGGGGCCCTCAAGAGACCCAGTACTTC	CAWSGGPQETQYF
once	11	NA	TRBV29-1	TRBJ1-1	TGCAGCGTAGGAAGATACACTGAAGCTTTCTTT	CSVGRYTEAFF
NA	16	TRBD2	TRBV30	TRBJ2-7	TGTGCCTGGAGTTTTCCCGGGACTAGGGGTTCGGGGGAGCAGTACTTC	CAWSFPGTRGSGEQYF
NA	16	NA	TRBV5-1	TRBJ1-4	TGCGCCAGCAGCTTGTTGGGGGGTGCAACTAATGAAAAACTGTTTTTT	CASSLLGGATNEKLFF
once	15	NA	TRBV29-1	TRBJ2-5	TGCAGCGTCGAGATACGAGTGCGGAGAGGAGAGACCCAGTACTTC	CSVEIRVRRGETQYF
NA	13	NA	TRBV5-5	TRBJ1-1	TGTGCCAGCAGGACGCGGGTGAACACTGAAGCTTTCTTT	CASRTRVNTEAFF
NA	16	TRBD1	TRBV5-1	TRBJ1-1	TGCGCCAGCAGCTTGGGGGGCACAGGGGCGCGAACTGAAGCTTTCTTT	CASSLGGTGARTEAFF
NA	15	NA	TRBV14	TRBJ1-4	TGTGCCAGCAGCCGGATGAGACAGACGAATGAAAAACTGTTTTTT	CASSRMRQTNEKLFF
NA	20	TRBD2	TRBV10-3	TRBJ2-1	TGTGCCATCAGGGGAAAGACTAGCGGAAGAACTGGAGGAGAGGGCAATGAGCAGTTCTTC	CAIRGKTSGRTGGEGNEQFF
NA	14	NA	TRBV28	TRBJ1-1	TGTGCCAGCAGTTTAGCCAGGCCGACCACTGAAGCTTTCTTT	CASSLARPTTEAFF
NA	14	TRBD2	TRBV3-1/TRBV3-2	TRBJ2-7	TGTGCCAGCAGGACTAGCACCGGGATACGAGAGCAGTACTTC	CASRTSTGIREQYF
NA	13	TRBD1	TRBV19	TRBJ1-5	TGTGCCAGTAGTGGGGACAGGGGGAAGCCCCAGCATTTT	CASSGDRGKPQHF
NA	14	NA	TRBV6-1	TRBJ2-2	TGTGCCAGCAGTGAATCCGGGGACACCGGGGAGCTGTTTTTT	CASSESGDTGELFF
NA	15	TRBD1	TRBV6-1	TRBJ2-1	TGTGCCAGCAGTGACCGGGACAGGAGCTACAATGAGCAGTTCTTC	CASSDRDRSYNEQFF
NA	15	NA	TRBV28	TRBJ2-1	TGTGCCAGCAGCATCAGTAGAAGCTCCTACAATGAGCAGTTCTTC	CASSISRSSYNEQFF
NA	12	NA	TRBV28	TRBJ2-7	TGTGCCAGCAGTCCGACTCACTACGAGCAGTACTTC	CASSPTHYEQYF
NA	14	NA	TRBV7-9	TRBJ2-1	TGTGCCAGCAGCTTAGCCCCCGGGAACAATGAGCAGTTCTTC	CASSLAPGNNEQFF
few	15	NA	TRBV2	TRBJ1-6	TGTGCCAGCAGAACACAGAGGAACGACCATTCACCCCTCCACTTT	CASRTQRNDHSPLHF
NA	14	TRBD2	TRBV19	TRBJ2-1	TGTGCCAGTAGCCCGGGACTAGCGGTCAATGAGCAGTTCTTC	CASSPGLAVNEQFF
NA	14	TRBD1	TRBV6-5	TRBJ1-5	TGTGCCAGCAGCCCCGGGACAGGTAATCAGCCCCAGCATTTT	CASSPGTGNQPQHF
NA	16	TRBD2	TRBV9	TRBJ2-3	TGTGCCAGCAGCGTAGTGGGAGCGGGAGCAGGAGATACGCAGTATTTT	CASSVVGAGAGDTQYF
once	16	NA	TRBV5-1	TRBJ1-1	TGCGCCAGCAGCTTGGACGAGGGGCCGATGAACACTGAAGCTTTCTTT	CASSLDEGPMNTEAFF
NA	15	NA	TRBV7-9	TRBJ2-3	TGTGCCAGCAGCCCCCTGGGGGGCGGCACAGATACGCAGTATTTT	CASSPLGGGTDTQYF
NA	11	NA	TRBV5-6	TRBJ1-1	TGTGCCAGCAGCTTGGGCTCTGAAGCTTTCTTT	CASSLGSEAFF
NA	15	NA	TRBV7-9	TRBJ2-3	TGTGCCAGCAGCCCGAAACAGAGGCTCACAGATACGCAGTATTTT	CASSPKQRLTDTQYF